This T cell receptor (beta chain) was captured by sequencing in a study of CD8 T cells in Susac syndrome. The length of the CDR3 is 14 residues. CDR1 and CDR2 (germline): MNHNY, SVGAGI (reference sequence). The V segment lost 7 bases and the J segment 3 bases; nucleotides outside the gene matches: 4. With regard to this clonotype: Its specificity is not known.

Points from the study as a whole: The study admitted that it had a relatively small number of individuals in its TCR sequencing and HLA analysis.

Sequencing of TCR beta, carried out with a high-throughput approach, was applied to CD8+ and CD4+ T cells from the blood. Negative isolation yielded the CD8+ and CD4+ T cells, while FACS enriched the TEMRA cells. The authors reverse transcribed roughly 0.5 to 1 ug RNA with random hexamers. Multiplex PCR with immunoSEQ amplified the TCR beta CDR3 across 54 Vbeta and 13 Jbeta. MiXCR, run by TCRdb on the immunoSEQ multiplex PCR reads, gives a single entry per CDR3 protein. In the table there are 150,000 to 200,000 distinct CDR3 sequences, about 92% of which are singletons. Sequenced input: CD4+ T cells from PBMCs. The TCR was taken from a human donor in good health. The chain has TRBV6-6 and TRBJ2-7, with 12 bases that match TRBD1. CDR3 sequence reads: CASIGTGGRYEQYF. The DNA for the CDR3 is TGTGCCAGCATCGGGACAGGGGGCCGCTACGAGCAGTACTTC.